A single sample is the source of the 22 T cell receptor beta chains below, sequenced in a study of blood T cells in healthy people across ages. Primers used in a second PCR of about 6 to 11 cycles were a sample-barcoded 5' primer and a J-beta primer mix. Each CDR3 protein gets one entry after TCRdb re-called the 5' RACE reads with MiXCR. The table has about a million distinct CDR3 sequences, roughly 51% seen once. Sequencing was done on a sample of blood. Receptors originate from an older woman in good health.

The CDR3 bases are TGTGCCAGCAGCACCATCCGGGGGGGCGCCTACGAGCAGTACTTC. It encodes CASSTIRGGAYEQYF. V is TRBV28 and J is TRBJ2-7; TRBD2 agrees at 8 bases. The CDR3 covers 15 residues. After removal of 6 bases from V and 2 bases from J, the junction contained 9 bases not matched to a gene. Germline V gives CDR1 MDHEN, CDR2 SYDVKM.

This clonotype was picked up a small number of times. The rearrangement joins TRBV29-1 to TRBJ1-2; no clear D. CDR3 length: 14 amino acids. Trimming stripped 0 bases from V and 6 bases from J, with 14 bases between. Germline V gives CDR1 SQVTM, CDR2 ANQGSEA. Written as DNA, the CDR3 is TGCAGCGTTGAAGATCTGTGGTTTGGGGATGGCTACACCTTC. This sequence encodes CSVEDLWFGDGYTF.

This clonotype was detected only once. The chain combines TRBV6-6 with TRBJ2-3, with a tentative D call TRBD1 (5 bases). Trimming stripped 3 bases from V and 2 bases from J, with 15 bases between. Germline assignment: CDR1 MNHNY and CDR2 SVGAGI (reference sequence). The CDR3 is 16 amino acids. DNA for the CDR3: TGTGCCAGCAGTTATTTCCTTATGGGGCCCACAGATACGCAGTATTTT. It encodes CASSYFLMGPTDTQYF.

This clonotype showed up just a few times. The rearrangement links TRBV15 to TRBJ2-3, with 8 bases matching TRBD2. The CDR3 is made up of 15 amino acids. Germline V lookup: CDR1 LNHNV, CDR2 YYDKDF (reference sequence). After removal of 3 bases from V and 3 bases from J, the junction contained 5 bases not matched to a gene. In nucleotides, the CDR3 is TGTGCCACCAGCAGCGGACTAGCTGTTACAGATACGCAGTATTTT. It yields the protein CATSSGLAVTDTQYF. Supplemented by reference TRBV15 and TRBJ2-3, the full variable domain reads DAMVIQNPRYQVTQFGKPVTLSCSQTLNHNVMYWYQQKSSQAPKLLFHYYDKDFNNEADTPDNFQSRRPNTSFCFLDIRSPGLGDTAMYLCATSSGLAVTDTQYFGPGTRLTVL.

V and J are TRBV20-1 and TRBJ2-7, with a weak D call TRBD2 (5 bases). Trimming took off 7 bases at V and 0 bases at J, with 22 bases between the two ends. This CDR3 region has 16 residues. Germline assignment: CDR1 DFQATT and CDR2 SNEGSKA (reference sequence). CDR3 sequence reads: CSVTLPGRLYSYEQYF. The DNA for the CDR3 is TGCAGTGTCACGTTACCGGGCAGACTATACTCCTACGAGCAGTACTTC.

The chain joins TRBV4-2 to TRBJ1-2; D not certain. The length of the CDR3 is 14 residues. Looked up from germline, CDR1 is LGHNA and CDR2 is YNFKEQ. V shed 0 bases and J shed 0 bases, with 5 bases lying between them. CDR3 nucleotides: TGTGCCAGCAGCCAAGAGCGGTCTAACTATGGCTACACCTTC. Protein product: CASSQERSNYGYTF.

This clonotype showed up just a few times. This rearrangement joins TRBV18 to TRBJ2-4; D remains unclear. Germline V gene lookup returns CDR1 KGHSH and CDR2 LQKENI. Trimming removed 2 bases from V and 15 bases from J, with 17 bases in between. The CDR3 is made up of 13 amino acids. The CDR3 sequence: CASSPITVKMMYF. The CDR3 DNA reads as TGTGCCAGCTCACCAATAACGGTAAAGATGATGTACTTC.

The chain combines TRBV30 with TRBJ2-7; tentative D call: TRBD1 (5 bases). The CDR3 spans 14 residues. Trimming cost V 7 bases and J 0 bases, with 16 bases left between them. Per the germline V gene, CDR1 is GTSNPN and CDR2 is SVGIG (reference sequence). CDR3 sequence: CAFQGHHLSYEQYF. In DNA form, the CDR3 reads TGTGCCTTCCAAGGACATCATCTCTCCTACGAGCAGTACTTC. The whole variable domain, remainder taken from reference TRBV30 and TRBJ2-7, is SQTIHQWPATLVQPVGSPLSLECTVEGTSNPNLYWYRQAAGRGLQLLFYSVGIGQISSEVPQNLSASRPQDRQFILSSKKLLLSDSGFYLCAFQGHHLSYEQYFGPGTRLTVT.

The rearrangement joins TRBV30 to TRBJ1-2; D is perhaps TRBD1 (5 bases). Germline V gene lookup returns CDR1 GTSNPN and CDR2 SVGIG (reference sequence). The length of the CDR3 is 13 residues. The V end lost 5 bases, the J end lost 5 bases, and 15 bases lay between the germline ends. The CDR3 coding sequence is TGTGCCTGGGGGTCCGGGACGGCTTATGGCTACACCTTC. Translated: CAWGSGTAYGYTF.

The chain joins TRBV12-3 or TRBV12-4 to TRBJ2-1, with D unresolved. The J call could be wrong; TRBJ2-7 is a better fit for the DNA end. The CDR3 is 14 residues long. The CDR3 bases are TGTGCCAGCAGTTCCCGCCCGAGCTCCAATGAGCAGTACTTC. As protein: CASSSRPSSNEQYF.

A few counts support this clonotype. The CDR3: CSAGLGRGYTF. CDR3 nucleotide sequence: TGCAGTGCGGGACTGGGGCGTGGCTACACCTTC. The chain has TRBV20-1 and TRBJ1-2; D possibly corresponds to TRBD1 (5 bases). Per germline, CDR1 DFQATT and CDR2 SNEGSKA (reference sequence). The CDR3 has 11 residues. The V end was cut by 6 bases, the J end by 7 bases, with 12 bases between.

The chain joins TRBV24-1 to TRBJ2-5, with 15 bases matching TRBD2. Trimming at V came to 3 bases and at J to 5 bases, leaving 9 bases not matched to a gene. This CDR3 spans 18 amino acids. Germline V gene sequence: CDR1 KGHDR, CDR2 SFDVKD. The CDR3 here is CATSDAMGLAGGRETQYF. The CDR3 DNA reads as TGTGCCACCAGTGATGCAATGGGACTAGCGGGAGGTAGGGAGACCCAGTACTTC.

A single count supports this clonotype. The rearrangement uses TRBV4-3 and TRBJ2-1; 7 bases are shared with TRBD2. There are 21 residues in the CDR3. The germline gives CDR1 LGHNA, CDR2 YSLEER. The V and J ends lost 1 base and 6 bases, in that order; junction bases with no gene match: 24. In DNA, the CDR3 is TGCGCCAGCAGCCAAGTCACCGGGGCGGGGGTCTTCGGTGGGAGGGGCAATGAGCAGTTCTTC. Translating gives CASSQVTGAGVFGGRGNEQFF.

The gene calls are TRBV11-2 and TRBJ2-1; no reliable D call. Germline CDR1 is SGHAT and CDR2 is FQNNGV. The CDR3 is 13 amino acids. The V gene lost 3 bases and the J gene lost 9 bases, with 12 bases spanning the gap. CDR3 coding DNA: TGTGCCAGCAGCTTGTTAGCAGTCACTGAGCAGTTCTTC. Protein sequence: CASSLLAVTEQFF.

CDR3 in amino acids: CASGPVLDQETQYF. The CDR3 DNA follows: TGTGCTAGTGGTCCGGTACTAGACCAAGAGACCCAGTACTTC. The rearrangement links TRBV12-5 to TRBJ2-5; perhaps TRBD2 as D (5 bases). Trimming removed 5 bases at V and 0 bases at J, with 10 bases between. Germline assignment: CDR1 LGHNT and CDR2 FRNRAP. This CDR3 has 14 residues.

V gene TRBV6-5 combines with J gene TRBJ2-2; D is possibly TRBD2 (6 bases). The germline V and J ends were trimmed by 7 bases and 3 bases, with 15 bases remaining between them. CDR3 size: 15 residues. CDR1 MNHEY and CDR2 SVGAGI come from the germline V gene. CDR3 sequence reads: CASKDLKRDTGELFF. In DNA form, the CDR3 reads TGTGCCAGCAAAGACCTAAAGCGGGACACCGGGGAGCTGTTTTTT.

In this sample, this clonotype turned up a few times. The chain combines TRBV13 with TRBJ2-4; D gene ambiguous. Trimming pared 5 bases from V and 2 bases from J, leaving 16 bases between. From germline, CDR1 is PRHDT and CDR2 FYEKMQ (reference sequence). This CDR3 has 16 amino acids. The CDR3 is CASSARSFITKNIQYF. The CDR3 coding sequence is TGTGCCAGCAGCGCCCGGTCTTTCATAACCAAAAACATTCAGTACTTC.

This clonotype came up a few times. The rearrangement uses TRBV20-1 and TRBJ2-3; D is ambiguous. Trimming pared 4 bases from V and 6 bases from J, leaving 8 bases between. Germline CDR1 reads DFQATT; CDR2 reads SNEGSKA (reference sequence). The CDR3 totals 11 residues. The DNA for the CDR3 is TGCAGTGCTATGCGTTCTGATACGCAGTATTTT. Translated, it gives CSAMRSDTQYF.

This clonotype was seen a single time. This rearrangement joins TRBV2 to TRBJ1-5; D is ambiguous. V was clipped by 10 bases and J by 1 base, with 8 bases between them. Germline V gives CDR1 SNHLY, CDR2 FYNNEI. The CDR3 loop spans 12 amino acids. In nucleotides, the CDR3 is TGTGCCACCTCTAAAAGCAATCAGCCCCAGCATTTT. Translated: CATSKSNQPQHF.

The chain has TRBV12-3 or TRBV12-4 and TRBJ2-1; possibly TRBD1 for D (5 bases). Trimming removed 1 base at V and 7 bases at J, with 14 bases between. This CDR3 has 15 amino acids. This CDR3 is CASSLDLTGWNEQFF. The CDR3 DNA reads TGTGCCAGCAGTTTAGATCTCACAGGATGGAATGAGCAGTTCTTC.

This clonotype was picked up a small number of times. The V call is TRBV5-1, the J call TRBJ1-2; perhaps TRBD1 as D (5 bases). The V gene lost 4 bases and the J gene lost 4 bases, with 14 bases spanning the gap. From germline, CDR1 is SGHRS and CDR2 YFSETQ. The length of the CDR3 is 14 residues. CDR3 in amino acids: CASSPLDSPYGYTF. CDR3 nucleotides: TGCGCCAGCAGCCCGCTAGACAGTCCCTATGGCTACACCTTC.

The V call is TRBV24-1, the J call TRBJ2-5; 7 bases are a match to TRBD2. The J segment lost 11 bases and the V segment lost 9 bases, leaving 8 bases of the junction unmatched. Germline V lookup: CDR1 KGHDR, CDR2 SFDVKD. The CDR3 sequence is 11 residues long. The CDR3 DNA reads TGTGCCACCGGGACTACGCGGGAGCAGTACTTC. Protein sequence: CATGTTREQYF.